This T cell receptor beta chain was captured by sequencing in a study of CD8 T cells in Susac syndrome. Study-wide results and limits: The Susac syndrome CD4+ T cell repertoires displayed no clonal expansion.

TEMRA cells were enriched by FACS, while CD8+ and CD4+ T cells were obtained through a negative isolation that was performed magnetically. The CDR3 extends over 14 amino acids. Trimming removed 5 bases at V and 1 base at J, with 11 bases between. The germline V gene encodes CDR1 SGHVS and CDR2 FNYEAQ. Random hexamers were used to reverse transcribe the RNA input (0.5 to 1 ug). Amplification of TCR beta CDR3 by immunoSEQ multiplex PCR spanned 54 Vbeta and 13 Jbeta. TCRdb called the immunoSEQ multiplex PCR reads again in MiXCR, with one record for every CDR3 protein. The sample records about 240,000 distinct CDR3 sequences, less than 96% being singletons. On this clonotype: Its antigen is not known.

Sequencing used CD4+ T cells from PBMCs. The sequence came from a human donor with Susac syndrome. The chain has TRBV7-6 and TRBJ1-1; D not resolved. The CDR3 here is CASSISVQNTEAFF. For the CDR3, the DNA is TGTGCCAGCAGCATCAGTGTACAGAACACTGAAGCTTTCTTT.